The text below deals with one T cell receptor beta chain. Each CDR3 protein is one row after TCRdb ran MiXCR on the 5' RACE reads. Of more than 25,000 distinct CDR3 sequences in the sample, 4% to 5.5% were seen once. CDR1 and CDR2 from the germline V gene are SGHNT and YYREEE (reference sequence). The CDR3 covers 13 residues. Deletions cut 3 bases from V and 3 bases from J, with 9 bases between. This entry belongs to a study of early T cells in non-severe SARS-CoV-2 infection. Sequences were obtained from whole blood. The V and J genes are TRBV5-4 and TRBJ2-5, with D possibly matching TRBD1 (6 bases). This receptor was obtained from an adult who was a healthcare worker with PCR-confirmed SARS-CoV-2 infection or an uninfected control (not recorded which). CDR3 sequence (DNA): TGTGCCAGCAGCTCCGCAGGGGAAGAGACCCAGTACTTC. This sequence encodes CASSSAGEETQYF.